Each of the 11 T cell receptor beta chains below was sequenced from the same sample in a study of a mutant IDH1 vaccine in newly diagnosed glioma. Assay: immunoSEQ multiplex PCR; the TCRdb copy retains only in-frame clones and omits some. The data hold just under 45,000 clones, with 85% to 95% observed a single time. Their specific antigens are unknown. The time point is: week 23, last vaccination. Vaccine doses each comprised 300 ug of mutant IDH1 20-mer peptide, with topical imiquimod. The input for sequencing was PBMCs, taken from a glioma patient whose treatment included an IDH1 peptide vaccine. All receptors come from a man aged 50-60 years with glioma.

The chain joins TRBV5-1 to TRBJ2-2, with D possibly being TRBD2 (6 bases). Trimming removed 3 bases from V and 0 bases from J, with 12 bases in between. The germline V gene has CDR1 SGHRS and CDR2 YFSETQ. CDR3 length: 16 amino acids. The CDR3 DNA reads as TGCGCCAGCAGCTCCCGGACTACGTCGAACACCGGGGAGCTGTTTTTT. Amino acid sequence: CASSSRTTSNTGELFF.

The chain uses TRBV5-1 and TRBJ2-7; tentatively, D is TRBD1 or TRBD2 (5 bases each). This CDR3 has 14 amino acids. Germline CDR1 is SGHRS and CDR2 is YFSETQ. V gave up 4 bases and J gave up 3 bases, with 14 bases separating them. This chain's CDR3 is CASSVGPTVYEQYF. CDR3 sequence (DNA): TGCGCCAGCAGCGTGGGACCTACCGTCTACGAGCAGTACTTC. Filled out from reference TRBV5-1 and TRBJ2-7, the complete variable domain reads KAGVTQTPRYLIKTRGQQVTLSCSPISGHRSVSWYQQTPGQGLQFLFEYFSETQRNKGNFPGRFSGRQFSNSRSEMNVSTLELGDSALYLCASSVGPTVYEQYFGPGTRLTVT.

This clone was observed once. The rearrangement joins TRBV11-2 to TRBJ1-4; unclear D gene. Germline V CDR1 and CDR2: SGHAT, FQNNGV. Trimming pared 5 bases from V and 6 bases from J, leaving 4 bases between. This CDR3 spans 11 amino acids. The CDR3 loop is CASSPDEKLFF. CDR3 DNA: TGTGCCAGCAGCCCTGATGAAAAACTGTTTTTT.

The V and J genes are TRBV28 and TRBJ2-3; D is undetermined. Germline CDR1 reads MDHEN; CDR2 reads SYDVKM. The CDR3 loop spans 11 amino acids. V lost 6 bases and J lost 5, with 6 bases in between. Written as DNA, the CDR3 is TGTGCCAGCAGCCTGGGAGATACGCAGTATTTT. Encoded protein: CASSLGDTQYF.

J is TRBJ2-1 and V is TRBV29-1; D may be TRBD1 or TRBD2 (6 bases each). With 5 bases removed from V and 2 bases from J, the gap between germline ends came to 13 bases. Germline V CDR1 and CDR2: SQVTM, ANQGSEA. The CDR3 consists of 14 residues. CDR3 DNA: TGCAGCGTTCTCGCGGGGACAACCTACAATGAGCAGTTCTTC. Its translation is CSVLAGTTYNEQFF.

V is TRBV11-2 and J is TRBJ1-1, with a tentative D call TRBD1 (6 bases). The CDR3 has 15 residues. Trimming took 9 bases from V and 1 from J, leaving 18 bases between them. The germline gives CDR1 SGHAT, CDR2 FQNNGV. The CDR3, as DNA: TGTGCCAGGAACGGTGGCAGGGGCCGGAACACTGAAGCTTTCTTT. Translating gives CARNGGRGRNTEAFF.

V gene TRBV9 combines with J gene TRBJ1-4, with a weak D call TRBD1 (5 bases). V lost 0 bases and J lost 10, with 13 bases in between. The CDR3 covers 14 residues. Germline loops: CDR1 SGDLS, CDR2 YYNGEE. CDR3 region: CASSVGQGLVKLFF. The CDR3 coding sequence is TGTGCCAGCAGCGTAGGGCAGGGTTTAGTAAAACTGTTTTTT.

The chain employs TRBV5-1 and TRBJ1-4; D perhaps matches TRBD1 (6 bases). Germline V gene sequence: CDR1 SGHRS, CDR2 YFSETQ. The CDR3 spans 15 residues. The V end was cut by 4 bases, the J end by 0 bases, with 10 bases between. CDR3 coding DNA: TGCGCCAGCAGCGTATACAGGGCAACTAATGAAAAACTGTTTTTT. Protein sequence: CASSVYRATNEKLFF.

V is TRBV5-1 and J is TRBJ2-2, with a weak D call TRBD2 (5 bases). V shed 2 bases and J shed 2 bases, with 10 bases lying between them. CDR1 is SGHRS, CDR2 YFSETQ, per germline. This CDR3 contains 15 residues. CDR3 sequence: CASSFRELNTGELFF. As DNA, the CDR3 is TGCGCCAGCAGCTTCCGGGAACTAAACACCGGGGAGCTGTTTTTT.

The rearrangement joins TRBV7-2 to TRBJ1-1; 8 bases line up with TRBD1. Unmatched junction bases numbered 5, after V lost 4 bases and J lost 1 base. The germline V gene encodes CDR1 SGHTA and CDR2 FQGNSA. This CDR3 has 15 residues. CDR3 residues: CASSSTGGKNTEAFF. The CDR3 DNA sequence: TGTGCCAGCAGCTCTACAGGGGGGAAGAACACTGAAGCTTTCTTT.

The chain is built from TRBV29-1 and TRBJ2-1; TRBD2 matches at 9 bases. Germline V CDR1 and CDR2: SQVTM, ANQGSEA. Losses at the gene ends were 5 bases for V and 6 bases for J; bases not matched to a gene: 14. The CDR3 runs to 16 residues. The CDR3 DNA reads TGCAGCGTTCCTAGTCGGGCTAGCGGGGTGGGCAATGAGCAGTTCTTC. Amino acids: CSVPSRASGVGNEQFF.